This entry is about one TCR beta chain. Its antigen is undetermined. Total RNA amounts of at least 5.5 micrograms were extracted per sample. The V segment lost 3 bases and the J segment 1 base; nucleotides outside the gene matches: 5. CDR1 KGHSH and CDR2 LQKENI come from the germline V gene. This CDR3 has 15 residues. The sample is drawn from a study of blood T cells in healthy people across ages. Study-wide points: It was the long-lived donors that had more naive CD4+ cells and higher diversity than aged donors. Possibly confounding the expanded clonotype changes was the fact that donor CMV status was unknown.

Sample-barcoded 5' priming and a J-beta primer mix drove a second PCR of 7 to 11 cycles. TCRdb analysed the 5' RACE reads with MiXCR anew, one entry per CDR3 protein. In the table there are about 1.7 million distinct CDR3 sequences, under 30% of which are singletons. The sample comprised blood. The rearrangement uses TRBV18 and TRBJ2-5, with 7 nucleotides matching TRBD1. The origin of this receptor is a woman younger than 45 in good health. CDR3 region: CASSPSRDSQETQYF. In nucleotides, the CDR3 is TGTGCCAGCTCACCGTCCCGGGACAGCCAAGAGACCCAGTACTTC.